The T cell receptor beta chain described here comes from a study of T cells in Graves' hyperthyroidism and ophthalmopathy. Study-level points and caveats: Most expanded thyroid clonotypes above 0.001 recurred in blood.

Researchers took RNA transcripts and amplified the TCR beta CDR3 regions from them. The HTBI set primed first-round TCR CDR3 RT-PCR. Via MiXCR, TCRdb re-called the multiplex PCR reads, giving one row per CDR3 protein. Among roughly 300,000 distinct CDR3 sequences, about 20% were seen once, and the ten largest hold under 55%. Patients aged 18 to 65 had newly diagnosed hyperthyroidism of under 2 months' duration. Reasons for excluding patients were uncontrolled infection, other autoimmune disease, pregnancy or lactation. V was cut by 1 base and J by 6 bases, with 12 bases left in between. This CDR3 region has 14 residues. CDR1 is SGHAT, CDR2 FQNNGV, per germline. This clonotype was picked up many times. Its antigen remains unknown.

The receptor was isolated from a woman in her forties or fifties with Graves' hyperthyroidism. The chain has TRBV11-2 and TRBJ2-5, with D possibly matching TRBD2 (6 bases). Input material: blood. The CDR3 nucleotides read TGTGCCAGCAGCTTAGTAACTAGCACGAAGACCCAGTACTTC. Translation gives CASSLVTSTKTQYF.